The entry below describes one T cell receptor (beta chain). Enrollment of patients from Seattle took place during active infection, with longitudinal follow-up. This sample is drawn from a study of blood T cell repertoires in COVID-19. As for the study in general: Donors in the United States, Italy and Spain gave samples during acute or convalescent COVID-19. The cDNA or gDNA used as material had been derived from T cells, B-cell-depleted T cells, or PBMCs.

Using immunoSEQ multiplex PCR, the repertoire was profiled, and TCRdb retains in-frame clones only, with some absent. The data contain about 410,000 clones, around 91% of them singletons. The sequencing input was peripheral blood. The sequence came from a woman in her 40s with COVID-19, enrolled during active disease.

CDR3 loop: CASSLRSGQGIGEQYF. The CDR3, as DNA: TGTGCCAGCAGTTTACGGTCGGGACAGGGGATCGGCGAGCAGTACTTC. The chain employs TRBV6-6 and TRBJ2-7; 10 nucleotides align to TRBD1. The V gene's germline CDR1 is MNHNY and CDR2 SVGAGI (reference sequence). V shed 4 bases and J 6 bases; nucleotides not matched to a gene: 12. CDR3 size: 16 residues.